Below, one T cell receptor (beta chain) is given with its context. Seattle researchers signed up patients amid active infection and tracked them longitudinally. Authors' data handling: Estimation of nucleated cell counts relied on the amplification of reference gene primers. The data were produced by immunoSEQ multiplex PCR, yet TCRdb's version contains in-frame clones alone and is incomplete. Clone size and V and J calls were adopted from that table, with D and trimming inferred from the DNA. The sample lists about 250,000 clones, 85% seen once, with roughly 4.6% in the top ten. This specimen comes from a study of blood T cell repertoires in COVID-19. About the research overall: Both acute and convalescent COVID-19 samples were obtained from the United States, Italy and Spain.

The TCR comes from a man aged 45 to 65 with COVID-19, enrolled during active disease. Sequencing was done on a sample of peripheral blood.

CDR3 in DNA: TGTGCCAGCAGCCAAGGGACAGGGGGCTCGTACGAGCAGTACTTC. Translation gives CASSQGTGGSYEQYF. The gene calls are TRBV3-1 (or the pseudogene TRBV3-2) and TRBJ2-7; 11 bases align to TRBD1. The CDR3 is made up of 15 amino acids. V lost 1 base to trimming and J lost 4 bases; unmatched junction nucleotides: 3. Germline assignment: CDR1 LGHDT and CDR2 YNNKEL (reference sequence).